A selection of T cell receptor beta chains follows, all from one sample in a study of blood T cell repertoires in COVID-19. Profiling relied on immunoSEQ multiplex PCR, and the TCRdb table lists in-frame clones only, not all of them. The top ten clones hold roughly 1.3% of a sample with roughly 200,000 clones, more than 80% of them seen once. The sample taken for sequencing was peripheral blood. Source of these receptors: a woman aged 25 to 39 with COVID-19, enrolled during active disease. Both conserved end residues are part of each CDR3. D genes are given only for firm matches. Only some rows state a clone size, as once, few, many or a class for expanded clones.

- | TRBJ2-7 | 15 | TRBV9 | TRBD1 | CASSAGTGGGYEQYF | TGTGCCAGCAGCGCCGGGACAGGGGGAGGCTACGAGCAGTACTTC
- | TRBJ1-2 | 15 | TRBV7-9 | TRBD1 | CASSVGTGFNYGYTF | TGTGCCAGCAGCGTAGGGACAGGGTTTAACTATGGCTACACCTTC
- | TRBJ1-2 | 16 | TRBV28 | TRBD1 | CASSFRDRSQVYGYTF | TGTGCCAGCAGTTTCCGGGACAGGAGTCAGGTCTATGGCTACACCTTC
- | TRBJ2-2 | 15 | TRBV7-3 | TRBD1 | CASSSGTGGTGELFF | TGTGCCAGCAGCTCCGGGACAGGGGGCACCGGGGAGCTGTTTTTT
- | TRBJ2-1 | 16 | TRBV5-1 | - | CASSLGAGSSYNEQFF | TGCGCCAGCAGCTTGGGGGCCGGGAGTAGCTACAATGAGCAGTTCTTC
- | TRBJ2-1 | 13 | TRBV19 | - | CASKATDYNEQFF | TGTGCCAGTAAAGCGACGGACTACAATGAGCAGTTCTTC
once | TRBJ1-6 | 17 | TRBV4-3 | TRBD1 | CASSPERGQGAESPLHF | TGCGCCAGCAGCCCGGAGAGGGGACAGGGGGCTGAATCACCCCTCCACTTT
few | TRBJ1-1 | 16 | TRBV4-1 | TRBD1 | CASSQREGQGVTEAFF | TGCGCCAGCAGCCAACGGGAGGGACAGGGGGTCACTGAAGCTTTCTTT
- | TRBJ2-7 | 15 | TRBV13 | - | CASSLVTQGSYEQYF | TGTGCCAGCAGCTTAGTAACACAGGGCTCCTACGAGCAGTACTTC
- | TRBJ2-7 | 13 | TRBV4-1 | - | CASSRDGGYEQYF | TGCGCCAGCAGCCGGGACGGGGGCTACGAGCAGTACTTC
- | TRBJ2-4 | 16 | TRBV19 | TRBD1 | CASSPRQGFAKNIQYF | TGTGCCAGTAGTCCCAGACAGGGTTTCGCCAAAAACATTCAGTACTTC
- | TRBJ2-5 | 12 | TRBV27 | TRBD1 | CASWDSLKTQYF | TGTGCCTCCTGGGACAGCCTAAAGACCCAGTACTTC
- | TRBJ1-6 | 13 | TRBV9 | TRBD1 | CASTRDRNSPLHF | TGTGCCAGCACCCGGGACAGGAATTCACCCCTCCACTTT
- | TRBJ2-1 | 15 | TRBV7-3 | TRBD2 | CASSLSSGAYNEQFF | TGTGCCAGCAGCTTATCTAGCGGGGCTTACAATGAGCAGTTCTTC
- | TRBJ2-5 | 14 | TRBV19 | - | CASRHTTGSETQYF | TGTGCCAGTAGACACACGACGGGGTCGGAGACCCAGTACTTC
- | TRBJ2-1 | 16 | TRBV27 | TRBD2 | CASSGERGGKVREQFF | TGTGCCAGCAGTGGAGAGCGGGGGGGCAAAGTAAGGGAGCAGTTCTTC
once | TRBJ1-1 | 13 | TRBV7-9 | TRBD1 | CASSSPRDREAFF | TGTGCCAGCAGCTCCCCTCGGGACAGGGAAGCTTTCTTT
- | TRBJ1-1 | 15 | TRBV5-1 | - | CASSVERELNTEAFF | TGCGCCAGCAGCGTGGAGCGGGAACTGAACACTGAAGCTTTCTTT
- | TRBJ1-3 | 12 | TRBV30 | - | CAYMIAGNTIYF | TGTGCCTACATGATCGCTGGAAACACCATATATTTT
few | TRBJ2-1 | 16 | TRBV24-1 | TRBD2 | CATSDASGGTYNEQFF | TGTGCCACCAGTGACGCTAGCGGAGGGACCTACAATGAGCAGTTCTTC
- | TRBJ1-1 | 13 | TRBV28 | TRBD1 | CASSPGGATEAFF | TGTGCCAGCAGTCCAGGGGGCGCCACTGAAGCTTTCTTT
- | TRBJ2-7 | 14 | TRBV28 | - | CASRPRQVSYEQYF | TGTGCCAGCAGACCCAGACAGGTCTCCTACGAGCAGTACTTC
- | TRBJ2-7 | 14 | TRBV2 | TRBD1 | CASTLTGGSYEQYF | TGTGCCAGCACGTTGACAGGGGGGTCCTACGAGCAGTACTTC
- | TRBJ2-7 | 14 | TRBV5-1 | - | CASSPRGGIREQYF | TGCGCCAGCAGCCCCCGAGGGGGTATACGCGAGCAGTACTTC
- | TRBJ1-4 | 13 | TRBV18 | - | CASSPEGIEKLFF | TGTGCCAGCTCACCAGAGGGCATTGAAAAACTGTTTTTT
few | TRBJ1-1 | 15 | TRBV30 | - | CAWSVLEGINTEAFF | TGTGCCTGGAGTGTACTAGAGGGTATCAACACTGAAGCTTTCTTT
- | TRBJ1-5 | 15 | TRBV19 | - | CASSPGQISNQPQHF | TGTGCCAGTAGTCCAGGACAGATTAGCAATCAGCCCCAGCATTTT
- | TRBJ1-5 | 17 | TRBV7-8 | - | CASSPKARGGYNQPQHF | TGTGCCAGCAGCCCAAAAGCCCGAGGGGGTTACAATCAGCCCCAGCATTTT
- | TRBJ1-5 | 16 | TRBV19 | - | CASHPEGGRFGQPQHF | TGTGCCAGTCACCCCGAGGGAGGCCGATTTGGGCAGCCCCAGCATTTT
- | TRBJ2-1 | 14 | TRBV5-6 | - | CASSFGRGDNEQFF | TGTGCCAGCAGCTTCGGCCGGGGAGACAATGAGCAGTTCTTC
- | TRBJ2-1 | 13 | TRBV19 | TRBD2 | CASSLRDYSEQFF | TGTGCCAGTAGTCTACGGGACTACTCGGAGCAGTTCTTC
- | TRBJ1-3 | 14 | TRBV5-1 | - | CASSPRYDGNTIYF | TGCGCCAGCAGCCCTAGGTATGATGGAAACACCATATATTTT
- | TRBJ1-3 | 14 | TRBV2 | TRBD1 | CASSAGQWSDTIYF | TGTGCCAGCAGTGCGGGACAGTGGTCGGACACCATATATTTT
- | TRBJ1-5 | 14 | TRBV19 | - | CASSIGWEDQPQHF | TGTGCCAGTAGTATAGGGTGGGAGGATCAGCCCCAGCATTTT
- | TRBJ2-3 | 15 | TRBV5-6 | TRBD1 | CASSLSAGGSYTQYF | TGTGCCAGCAGCTTGTCGGCAGGGGGTTCATATACGCAGTATTTT
- | TRBJ2-7 | 16 | TRBV7-9 | TRBD2 | CASSRGASGGESEQYF | TGTGCCAGCAGCCGAGGGGCTAGCGGGGGAGAAAGCGAGCAGTACTTC
- | TRBJ2-7 | 15 | TRBV15 | - | CATSRDQRGNNEQYF | TGTGCCACCAGCAGAGATCAGAGGGGGAACAACGAGCAGTACTTC
- | TRBJ1-1 | 15 | TRBV6-5 | TRBD1 | CASMMRQGLNTEAFF | TGTGCCAGCATGATGAGACAGGGGCTGAACACTGAAGCTTTCTTT
- | TRBJ2-1 | 14 | TRBV25-1 | - | CAIGVGGLGNEQFF | TGTGCCATTGGGGTGGGAGGCCTCGGAAATGAGCAGTTCTTC
- | TRBJ1-1 | 12 | TRBV29-1 | - | CSVEPENTEAFF | TGCAGCGTTGAGCCAGAGAACACTGAAGCTTTCTTT